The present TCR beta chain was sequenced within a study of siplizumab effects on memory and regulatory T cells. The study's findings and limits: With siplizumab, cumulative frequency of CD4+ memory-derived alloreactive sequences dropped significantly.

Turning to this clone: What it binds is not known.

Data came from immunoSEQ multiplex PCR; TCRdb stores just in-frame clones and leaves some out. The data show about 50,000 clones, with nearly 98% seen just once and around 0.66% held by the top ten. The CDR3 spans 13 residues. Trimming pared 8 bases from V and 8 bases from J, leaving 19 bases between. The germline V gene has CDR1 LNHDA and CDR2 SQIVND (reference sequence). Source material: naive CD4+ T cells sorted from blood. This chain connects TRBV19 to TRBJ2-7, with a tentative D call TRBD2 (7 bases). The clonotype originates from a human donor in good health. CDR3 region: CASRRGGSPKQYF. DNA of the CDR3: TGTGCCAGTCGGAGGGGGGGCAGTCCCAAGCAGTACTTC.